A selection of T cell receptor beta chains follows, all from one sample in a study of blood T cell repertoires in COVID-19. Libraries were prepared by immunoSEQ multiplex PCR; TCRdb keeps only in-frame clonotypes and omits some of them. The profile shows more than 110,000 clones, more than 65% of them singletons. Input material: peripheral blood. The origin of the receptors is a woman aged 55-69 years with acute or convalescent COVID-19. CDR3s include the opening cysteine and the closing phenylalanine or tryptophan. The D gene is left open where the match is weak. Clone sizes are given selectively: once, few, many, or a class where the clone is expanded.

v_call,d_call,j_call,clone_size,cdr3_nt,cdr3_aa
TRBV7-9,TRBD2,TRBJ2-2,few,TGTGCCAGCAGCTCCGGAGGGACTAGCTATGGCACCGGGGAGCTGTTTTTT,CASSSGGTSYGTGELFF
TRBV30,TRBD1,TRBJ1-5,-,TGTGCCTGGAGTGTCACGCCAGGGGGTAGAGATCAGCCCCAGCATTTT,CAWSVTPGGRDQPQHF
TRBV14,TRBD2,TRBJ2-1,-,TGTGCCAGCAGCCAGAGACTAGCGGGAGGCTCCTACAATGAGCAGTTCTTC,CASSQRLAGGSYNEQFF
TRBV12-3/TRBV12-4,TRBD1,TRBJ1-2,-,TGTGCCAGCAGCCCAGGGGGGCACTATGGCTACACCTTC,CASSPGGHYGYTF
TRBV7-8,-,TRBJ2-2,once,TGTGCCAGCAGCTTGTTAACCACGCAGACCGGGGAGCTGTTTTTT,CASSLLTTQTGELFF
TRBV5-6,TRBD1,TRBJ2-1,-,TGTGCCAGCAGCTCTACCGGGACAGGGTCTGAGCAGTTCTTC,CASSSTGTGSEQFF
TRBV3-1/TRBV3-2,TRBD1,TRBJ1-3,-,TGTGCCAGCAGCCCCGGGACAGCCACAGAAACCTCCAGAAACACCATATATTTT,CASSPGTATETSRNTIYF
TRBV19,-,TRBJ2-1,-,TGTGCCAGTAGTATAATTGGCGGGTTCTACAATGAGCAGTTCTTC,CASSIIGGFYNEQFF
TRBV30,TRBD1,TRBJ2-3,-,TGTGCCTGGAGTCTATCGGTCCTAGGGGGCGTCCCGCAGTATTTT,CAWSLSVLGGVPQYF
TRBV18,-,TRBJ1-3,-,TGTGCCAGCTCACCAATAGCGTACACCATCGGACCTGGAAACACCATATATTTT,CASSPIAYTIGPGNTIYF
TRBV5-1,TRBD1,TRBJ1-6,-,TGCGCCAGCAGCTTACAGGGGGCAGAGAATTCACCCCTCCACTTT,CASSLQGAENSPLHF
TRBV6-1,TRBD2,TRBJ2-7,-,TGTGCCAGCAGTGAAAGAGGGACTAGCGGGAACTACGAGCAGTACTTC,CASSERGTSGNYEQYF
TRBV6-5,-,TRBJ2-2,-,TGTGCCAGCAGTTACTTCGTAGCGACGAACACCGGGGAGCTGTTTTTT,CASSYFVATNTGELFF
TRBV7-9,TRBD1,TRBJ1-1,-,TGTGCCAGCAGCCTAGACAGGGGGCTTGGGACTGAAGCTTTCTTT,CASSLDRGLGTEAFF
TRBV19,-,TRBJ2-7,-,TGTGCCAGCTCCCCGCTAGCAGCATCCTACGAGCAGTACTTC,CASSPLAASYEQYF
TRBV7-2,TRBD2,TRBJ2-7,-,TGTGCCAGCAGCTTCCCCCCGGGCGGGGCTAGCGGGAGACTGGGTGAGCAGTACTTC,CASSFPPGGASGRLGEQYF
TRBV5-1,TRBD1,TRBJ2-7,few,TGCGCCAGCAGCAACCGGGACAGGGGGCAGTACGAGCAGTACTTC,CASSNRDRGQYEQYF
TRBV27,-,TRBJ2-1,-,TGTGCCAGCAGGGAGCCTAGCAGTAACCCTGAGCAGTTCTTC,CASREPSSNPEQFF
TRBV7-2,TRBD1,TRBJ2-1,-,TGTGCCAGCAGTTTTACCGGGACAGCTTACAATGAGCAGTTCTTC,CASSFTGTAYNEQFF
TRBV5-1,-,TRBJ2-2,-,TGCGCCAGCACGAGACAGGCGGGTACCCGGGAGCTGTTTTTT,CASTRQAGTRELFF
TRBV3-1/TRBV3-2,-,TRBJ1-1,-,TGTGCCAGCAGCCAAGAAGGACCCAGGGCTGAAGCTTTCTTT,CASSQEGPRAEAFF
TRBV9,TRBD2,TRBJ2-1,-,TGTGCCAGCAGCGTAGGGCTAGCGGGAGTGGAGCAGTTCTTC,CASSVGLAGVEQFF
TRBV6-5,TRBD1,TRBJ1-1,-,TGTGCCGGAAACAGGGGCCTGGGCACTGAAGCTTTCTTT,CAGNRGLGTEAFF
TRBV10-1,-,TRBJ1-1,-,TGCGCCAGCGGACAGACGGACACTGAAGCTTTCTTT,CASGQTDTEAFF
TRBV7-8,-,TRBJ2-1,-,TGTGCCAGCAGCTTATTATTAGGAGGAGAGCAGTTCTTC,CASSLLLGGEQFF
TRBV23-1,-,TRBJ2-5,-,TGCGCCAGCAGTCGGACTATAGCTCGGGAGACCCAGTACTTC,CASSRTIARETQYF
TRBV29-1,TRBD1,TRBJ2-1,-,TGCAGCGTTATGCTACAGGGGAGCTCCTACAATGAGCAGTTCTTC,CSVMLQGSSYNEQFF
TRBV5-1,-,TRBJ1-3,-,TGCGCCAGCAGCTTGAGTACAGGCCTCGGAAACACCATATATTTT,CASSLSTGLGNTIYF
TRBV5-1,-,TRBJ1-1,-,TGCGCCAGCAGCTTGTCAGGGGACACTGAAGCTTTCTTT,CASSLSGDTEAFF
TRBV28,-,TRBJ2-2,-,TGTGCCAGCAGTTTCGGTCAGGGGAACACCGGGGAGCTGTTTTTT,CASSFGQGNTGELFF
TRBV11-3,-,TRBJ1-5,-,TGTGCCAGCAGCTTAGTCGGCAGGGGTGGTCAGCCCCAGCATTTT,CASSLVGRGGQPQHF
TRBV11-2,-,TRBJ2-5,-,TGTGCCAGCAGCTTTTCGGGTCTTCAAGAGACCCAGTACTTC,CASSFSGLQETQYF
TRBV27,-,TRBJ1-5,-,TGTGCCAGTGGGGGGGGCGGGCAGCCCCAGCATTTT,CASGGGGQPQHF
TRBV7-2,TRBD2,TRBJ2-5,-,TGTGCCAGCAGCTTCATCCCGGGACTAGCAGGGCAAGAGACCCAGTACTTC,CASSFIPGLAGQETQYF
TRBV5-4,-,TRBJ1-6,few,TGTGCCAGCAGCCAGGGAGGGGGTACCGACTCACCCCTCCACTTT,CASSQGGGTDSPLHF
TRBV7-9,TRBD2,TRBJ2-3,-,TGTGCCAGCAGCTTAGGAGCGGGAATCACAGATACGCAGTATTTT,CASSLGAGITDTQYF
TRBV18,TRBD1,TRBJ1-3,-,TGTGCCAGCTCACCTGGACAGGTGCACTCTGGAAACACCATATATTTT,CASSPGQVHSGNTIYF
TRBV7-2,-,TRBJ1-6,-,TGTGCCAGCAGCTTAGTCCCGACAGCTAGCTCCTATAATTCACCCCTCCACTTT,CASSLVPTASSYNSPLHF
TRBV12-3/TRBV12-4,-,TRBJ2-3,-,TGTGCCAGCAGAGGGGTTGGAGATACGCAGTATTTT,CASRGVGDTQYF
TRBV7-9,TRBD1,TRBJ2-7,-,TGTGCCAGCAGCCGACAGGGCCTCGAGCAGTACTTC,CASSRQGLEQYF
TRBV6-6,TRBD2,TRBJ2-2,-,TGTGCCAGCAGTCGAGATCCGGGACTAGTATTAGAGGAGCTGTTTTTT,CASSRDPGLVLEELFF
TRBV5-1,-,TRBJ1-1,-,TGCGCCAGCAGCTTGTGGTCAGGTCAGCCAGTGAACACTGAAGCTTTCTTT,CASSLWSGQPVNTEAFF
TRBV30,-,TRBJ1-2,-,TGTGCCTGGAGCGTATCACGTCGGGGCTACACCTTC,CAWSVSRRGYTF
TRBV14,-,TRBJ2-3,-,TGTGCCAGCAGCCAAAGCCAACTCACAGATACGCAGTATTTT,CASSQSQLTDTQYF
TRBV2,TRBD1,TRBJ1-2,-,TGTGCCAGCGGGGCCCTGACAGGGCTGGGCTACACCTTC,CASGALTGLGYTF
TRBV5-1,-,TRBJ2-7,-,TGCGCCAGCAGCTTGTCGGGGGAATTTTACGAGCAGTACTTC,CASSLSGEFYEQYF
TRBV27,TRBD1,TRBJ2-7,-,TGTGCCAGCAGTCCCGACAGGGGTCCCCTTTACGAGCAGTACTTC,CASSPDRGPLYEQYF
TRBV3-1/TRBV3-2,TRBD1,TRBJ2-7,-,TGTGCCAGCAGCCAGGCGACAGGGGAGCAGTACTTC,CASSQATGEQYF
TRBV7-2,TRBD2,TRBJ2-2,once,TGTGCCAGCAGCCTCGATCTCCTAGCGGGAGGAACCGGGGAGCTGTTTTTT,CASSLDLLAGGTGELFF
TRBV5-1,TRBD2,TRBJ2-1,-,TGCGCCAGCAGCTTGGGACTAGCGTACTACAATGAGCAGTTCTTC,CASSLGLAYYNEQFF
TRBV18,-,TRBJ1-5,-,TGTGCCAGCTCCCTTTCGGGAGGTATTATAGCAAATCAGCCCCAGCATTTT,CASSLSGGIIANQPQHF
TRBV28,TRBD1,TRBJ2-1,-,TGTGCCAGCAGCCGGGACAGGGGTCCCGGATACAATGAGCAGTTCTTC,CASSRDRGPGYNEQFF
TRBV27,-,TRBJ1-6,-,TGTGCCAGCAGTTTGTCAGGGCCCTATAATTCACCCCTCCACTTT,CASSLSGPYNSPLHF
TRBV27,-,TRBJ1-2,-,TGTGCCAGCAGACAACTTGGGCAAGGCCTGGGTGGCTACACCTTC,CASRQLGQGLGGYTF
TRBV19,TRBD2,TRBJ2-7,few,TGTGCCAGTAGTATAGGCCTAGCGGGAGACGAGCAGTACTTC,CASSIGLAGDEQYF
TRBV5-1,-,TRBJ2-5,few,TGCGCCAGCAGCCCGAACAGGGTGGAAGAGACCCAGTACTTC,CASSPNRVEETQYF
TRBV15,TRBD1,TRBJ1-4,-,TGTGCCACCAGCAGAGATCGGGGACAGGGGATTCCAACTAATGAAAAACTGTTTTTT,CATSRDRGQGIPTNEKLFF
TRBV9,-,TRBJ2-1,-,TGTGCCAGCAGCCAAGGGACTCCGATCGTCCATGAGCAGTTCTTC,CASSQGTPIVHEQFF
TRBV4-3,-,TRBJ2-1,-,TGCGCCAGCAGCCAGAGGCGGGATAATGAGCAGTTCTTC,CASSQRRDNEQFF
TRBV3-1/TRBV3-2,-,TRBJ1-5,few,TGTGCCAGCAGCCTCGGGACTTATAGCAATCAGCCCCAGCATTTT,CASSLGTYSNQPQHF